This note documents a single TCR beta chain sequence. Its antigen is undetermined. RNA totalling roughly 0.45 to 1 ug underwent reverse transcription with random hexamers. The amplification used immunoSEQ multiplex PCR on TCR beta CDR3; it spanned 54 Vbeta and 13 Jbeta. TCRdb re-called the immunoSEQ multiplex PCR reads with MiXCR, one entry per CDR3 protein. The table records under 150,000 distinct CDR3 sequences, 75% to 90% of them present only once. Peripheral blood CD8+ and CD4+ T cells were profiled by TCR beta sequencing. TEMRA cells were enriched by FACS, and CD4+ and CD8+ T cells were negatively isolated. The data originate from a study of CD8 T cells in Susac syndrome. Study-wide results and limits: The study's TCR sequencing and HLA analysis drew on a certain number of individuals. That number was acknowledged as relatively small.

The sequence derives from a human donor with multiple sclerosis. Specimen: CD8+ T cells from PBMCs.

The CDR3 loop reads CASSARGSYEQYV. CDR3 coding DNA: TGTGCCAGCAGCGCTCGGGGTTCCTACGAGCAGTACGTC. This chain joins TRBV13 and TRBJ2-7; the D gene is possibly TRBD2 (5 bases). The CDR3 sequence is 13 residues long. Trimming took 5 bases from V and 1 from J, leaving 9 bases between them. Germline lookup yields CDR1 PRHDT and CDR2 FYEKMQ (reference sequence).